The clone carrying this T cell receptor beta chain was recorded a few times. The antigen is unknown. Sorting of CD4+ naive, central memory, regulatory and stem cell-like memory cells was performed via CD45RO/CCR7/CD25/CD127/CD95/CD27. The data were obtained in a study of beta chain features in type 1 diabetes. Study-level findings and limits: Among patients with Type 1 diabetes, TCRB CDR3s were moderately but significantly shorter in every one of the four CD4+ subsets. Insertions were fewer and deletions more numerous at VDJ junctions in type 1 diabetes patients.

cDNA synthesis used the whole RNA isolate, giving expressed TCRB sequences. Measured with immunoSEQ multiplex PCR; TCRdb has only the in-frame clones, and not every one. The sample lists about 240,000 clones, approximately 15% occurring once. The CDR3 covers 15 residues. Trimming removed 8 bases from V and 4 bases from J; junction bases left unmatched: 5. CDR1 is SNHLY, CDR2 FYNNEI, per germline. Sequencing was done on a sample of naive CD4+ T cells from blood. The sequence derives from a young man with type 1 diabetes. The chain recombines TRBV2 with TRBJ2-1; 13 bases match TRBD2. The CDR3 sequence is CASRGLAGAYNEQFF. The CDR3 DNA is TGTGCCAGCCGAGGACTAGCGGGAGCTTACAATGAGCAGTTCTTC.